This T cell receptor (beta chain) appears in the sequencing data of a study of beta chain features in type 1 diabetes. Concerning this clone: Antigen: not known.

The investigators reverse transcribed all of the isolated RNA, so they sequenced expressed TCRB transcripts. Some clones are missing from TCRdb's copy, which holds only in-frame ones; the method was immunoSEQ multiplex PCR. The sample shows a few hundred thousand clones, over 11% of them seen only once. Germline trimming cut 6 bases from V and 5 bases from J; bases unmatched to any gene: 2. Germline CDR1 is DFQATT and CDR2 is SNEGSKA (reference sequence). This CDR3 region has 11 residues. Findings of the study overall: All four CD4+ subsets of Type 1 diabetes patients contained TCRB CDR3s that were moderately but significantly shorter.

The sample was naive CD4+ T cells from blood. This chain connects TRBV20-1 to TRBJ1-1; 8 bases map to TRBD1. This TCR was recovered from a man between 25 and 39 years old with type 1 diabetes. The CDR3 reads CSAQGGTEAFF. The CDR3 region has the DNA TGCAGTGCACAGGGGGGAACTGAAGCTTTCTTT.